The 28 T cell receptor beta chains reported below all come from one sample, sequenced in a study of blood T cell repertoires in COVID-19. Measured with immunoSEQ multiplex PCR; TCRdb has only the in-frame clones, and not every one. The sample holds about 320,000 clones; 85% are singletons and the top ten take about 7%. The specimen sequenced was peripheral blood. These receptors were taken from a human donor in a cohort sampled during active COVID-19.

The chain recombines TRBV7-6 with TRBJ2-7; D uncertain. Trimming took off 1 base at V and 2 bases at J, with 6 bases between the two ends. The CDR3 loop spans 13 amino acids. From germline, CDR1 is SGHVS and CDR2 FNYEAQ. DNA of the CDR3: TGTGCCAGCAGCTTAGACACCCCCTACGAGCAGTACTTC. This encodes CASSLDTPYEQYF.

The rearrangement joins TRBV5-1 to TRBJ1-1; a possible D gene is TRBD1 (6 bases). The CDR3 contains 14 residues. From germline, CDR1 is SGHRS and CDR2 YFSETQ. V was cut by 0 bases and J by 7 bases, with 13 bases left in between. CDR3 in DNA: TGCGCCAGCAGCTTGGCCAGGGCAGGGGATGAAGCTTTCTTT. Its translation is CASSLARAGDEAFF.

This clone appeared a single time. V usage is TRBV5-4 and J usage is TRBJ2-1, with TRBD2 matching 10 bases. Per germline, CDR1 SGHNT and CDR2 YYREEE (reference sequence). With 4 bases clipped from V and 8 bases from J, the junction kept 12 bases outside the gene matches. The CDR3 is made up of 16 amino acids. The CDR3 loop reads CASSGAQRGGRDEQFF. CDR3 DNA: TGTGCCAGCAGCGGCGCACAGCGGGGGGGCCGTGATGAGCAGTTCTTC.

This rearrangement joins TRBV24-1 to TRBJ2-5; TRBD2 matches 8 bases. Germline V lookup: CDR1 KGHDR, CDR2 SFDVKD. CDR3 size: 14 residues. V dropped 4 bases and J dropped 6; count of bases not matched to a gene: 6. CDR3 protein: CATSDSAGVKTQYF. CDR3 bases: TGTGCCACCAGTGACTCAGCGGGGGTGAAGACCCAGTACTTC.

The chain employs TRBV5-6 and TRBJ2-7; D is possibly TRBD2 (5 bases). CDR1 SGHDT and CDR2 YYEEEE come from the germline V gene. This CDR3 spans 13 amino acids. Deletions cut 1 base from V and 7 bases from J, with 12 bases between. The CDR3 nucleotides are TGTGCCAGCAGCTTGTCCGGGCCGGGGGAGCAGTACTTC. It yields the protein CASSLSGPGEQYF.

The chain is built from TRBV24-1 and TRBJ2-2, with a tentative D call TRBD1 (6 bases). The CDR3 loop spans 14 amino acids. Germline CDR1 KGHDR, CDR2 SFDVKD. The V end was cut by 8 bases, the J end by 2 bases, with 11 bases between. Here the CDR3 DNA reads TGTGCCACCATGGACAGATTTAACACCGGGGAGCTGTTTTTT. Translating gives CATMDRFNTGELFF.

The DNA for the CDR3 is TGTGCCAGCAGTCCCGGGAACCGGTTCTCACCCCTCCACTTT. Protein sequence: CASSPGNRFSPLHF. The chain carries TRBV27 and TRBJ1-6; D gene unclear. The V gene lost 5 bases and the J gene lost 10 bases, with 15 bases spanning the gap. The CDR3 contains 14 residues. Per germline, CDR1 MNHEY and CDR2 SMNVEV (reference sequence).

The J gene is TRBJ2-1, the V gene TRBV7-7; a weak D match, TRBD2 (6 bases). Germline V lookup: CDR1 SSHAT, CDR2 FNYEAQ (reference sequence). Trimming removed 0 bases at V and 8 bases at J, with 14 bases between. CDR3 length: 15 amino acids. The CDR3 DNA is TGTGCCAGCAGCTTAGCTGGAGGGTCCGGGGATGAGCAGTTCTTC. Translated, it gives CASSLAGGSGDEQFF. The full variable domain, rest sourced from reference TRBV7-7 and TRBJ2-1, is GAGVSQSPRYKVTKRGQDVTLRCDPISSHATLYWYQQALGQGPEFLTYFNYEAQPDKSGLPSDRFSAERPEGSISTLTIQRTEQRDSAMYRCASSLAGGSGDEQFFGPGTRLTVL.

The rearrangement links TRBV7-6 to TRBJ1-1, with D tentatively TRBD1 (5 bases). CDR1 SGHVS and CDR2 FNYEAQ come from the germline V gene. V was trimmed by 2 bases and J by 1 base, leaving 14 bases between them. The CDR3 covers 16 residues. The CDR3 DNA follows: TGTGCCAGCAGCTTAAGGTGGGGTCAGGGGAACACTGAAGCTTTCTTT. Translating gives CASSLRWGQGNTEAFF.

The chain recombines TRBV9 with TRBJ2-2; D is perhaps TRBD1 (5 bases). The CDR3 length is 18 residues. Germline V gene data show CDR1 as SGDLS and CDR2 as YYNGEE. The V end lost 0 bases, the J end lost 1 base, and 16 bases lay between the germline ends. CDR3 sequence (DNA): TGTGCCAGCAGCGTAGACAGGACAAGTACACAGAACACCGGGGAGCTGTTTTTT. It is translated as CASSVDRTSTQNTGELFF.

The rearrangement links TRBV3-1 (or the pseudogene TRBV3-2) to TRBJ2-1; 12 bases match TRBD2. The J segment lost 4 bases and the V segment lost 4 bases, leaving 5 bases of the junction unmatched. The CDR3 has 16 residues. Looked up from germline, CDR1 is LGHDT and CDR2 is YNNKEL (reference sequence). The CDR3: CASSRAGLAGYNEQFF. The CDR3 nucleotides are TGTGCCAGCAGCCGAGCTGGACTAGCGGGATACAATGAGCAGTTCTTC.

This clone was seen once. The rearrangement links TRBV25-1 to TRBJ2-3, with 10 bases fitting TRBD1. The V and J ends lost 4 bases and 2 bases, in that order; junction bases with no gene match: 9. The CDR3 covers 17 residues. CDR1 and CDR2 (germline): MGHDK, SYGVNS. The CDR3 bases are TGTGCCAGCAGTGTTTCCGTAGGACAGGGGGACACAGATACGCAGTATTTT. Translation gives CASSVSVGQGDTDTQYF.

V is TRBV5-1 and J is TRBJ1-1, with D tentatively TRBD1 (6 bases). Trimming cost V 1 base and J 6 bases, with 16 bases left between them. The CDR3 has 15 residues. Germline V lookup: CDR1 SGHRS, CDR2 YFSETQ. Here the CDR3 DNA reads TGCGCCAGCAGCTTGTCGGGGCCCGAGGGGGCTGAAGCTTTCTTT. Amino acid sequence: CASSLSGPEGAEAFF. The full variable domain, its missing parts supplied by reference TRBV5-1 and TRBJ1-1, is KAGVTQTPRYLIKTRGQQVTLSCSPISGHRSVSWYQQTPGQGLQFLFEYFSETQRNKGNFPGRFSGRQFSNSRSEMNVSTLELGDSALYLCASSLSGPEGAEAFFGQGTRLTVV.

The chain carries TRBV6-2 or TRBV6-3 and TRBJ1-5; D gene ambiguous. Trimming took 2 bases from V and 0 from J, leaving 8 bases between them. The CDR3 contains 15 residues. Germline V gene data show CDR1 as MNHEY and CDR2 as SVGEGT. This CDR3 reads CASSYQRNSNQPQHF. CDR3 nucleotide sequence: TGTGCCAGCAGTTACCAGCGTAATAGCAATCAGCCCCAGCATTTT.

This chain links TRBV13 with TRBJ2-3, with 7 bases aligning to TRBD2. Germline V lookup: CDR1 PRHDT, CDR2 FYEKMQ (reference sequence). V shed 5 bases, J shed 3 bases, and the junction held 20 bases outside the gene matches. This CDR3 has 19 residues. The DNA of the CDR3 is TGTGCCAGCAGCGGCCTCCCGTGGGAGGGCGGAATTTCGACAGATACGCAGTATTTT. Its protein product is CASSGLPWEGGISTDTQYF.

The gene calls are TRBV9 and TRBJ1-2; D may be TRBD1 (6 bases). V was trimmed by 3 bases and J by 5 bases, leaving 11 bases between them. Germline V lookup: CDR1 SGDLS, CDR2 YYNGEE. The CDR3 is made up of 13 amino acids. CDR3 sequence reads: CASSATGPYGYTF. The CDR3 DNA is TGTGCCAGCAGCGCTACAGGGCCTTATGGCTACACCTTC.

The chain is built from TRBV5-4 and TRBJ1-2; possible D gene TRBD1, 6 bases. The germline V gene encodes CDR1 SGHNT and CDR2 YYREEE (reference sequence). V was cut by 1 base and J by 6 bases, with 10 bases left in between. The CDR3 is 13 amino acids. The CDR3 sequence is CASSLTGSNGYTF. DNA of the CDR3: TGTGCCAGCAGCTTGACAGGGAGCAATGGCTACACCTTC.

In the case of this clone: In the same sample, other DNA sequences code for this CDR3. The V and J genes are TRBV5-1 and TRBJ1-3, with 7 bases identical to TRBD1. From germline, CDR1 is SGHRS and CDR2 YFSETQ. Germline trimming cut 3 bases from V and 1 base from J; bases unmatched to any gene: 1. The CDR3 loop spans 14 amino acids. The CDR3: CASSSGGSGNTIYF. CDR3 in DNA: TGCGCCAGCAGCTCAGGGGGTTCTGGAAACACCATATATTTT. The variable domain in full, with the rest retrieved from reference TRBV5-1 and TRBJ1-3, is KAGVTQTPRYLIKTRGQQVTLSCSPISGHRSVSWYQQTPGQGLQFLFEYFSETQRNKGNFPGRFSGRQFSNSRSEMNVSTLELGDSALYLCASSSGGSGNTIYFGEGSWLTVV.

The chain recombines TRBV27 with TRBJ1-4; D is unresolved. The CDR3 contains 16 residues. The germline V gene has CDR1 MNHEY and CDR2 SMNVEV (reference sequence). The V end lost 4 bases, the J end lost 0 bases, and 12 bases lay between the germline ends. The CDR3 nucleotides read TGTGCCAGCAGTTCACGAAATACTGCAACTAATGAAAAACTGTTTTTT. Its translation is CASSSRNTATNEKLFF.

The V call is TRBV7-2, the J call TRBJ2-3; 13 bases fit TRBD2. The trim removed 7 bases at V and 4 bases at J, leaving 2 bases unmatched. Germline V gene sequence: CDR1 SGHTA, CDR2 FQGNSA. The CDR3 runs to 14 residues. DNA of the CDR3: TGTGCCAGCAAAACTAGCGGGGGGGCAGATACGCAGTATTTT. Protein sequence: CASKTSGGADTQYF.

V and J are TRBV6-5 and TRBJ2-2; D is perhaps TRBD2 (7 bases). Germline-derived CDR1 and CDR2 are MNHEY and SVGAGI. V lost 6 bases to trimming and J lost 2 bases, with 10 bases between them. CDR3 length: 14 residues. The CDR3 nucleotides read TGTGCCAGCAGCGGGGGGCGAAACACCGGGGAGCTGTTTTTT. This sequence encodes CASSGGRNTGELFF.

The chain employs TRBV3-1 (or the pseudogene TRBV3-2) and TRBJ1-2; D is ambiguous. The CDR3 runs to 13 residues. Germline lookup yields CDR1 LGHDT and CDR2 YNNKEL (reference sequence). Trimming cost V 5 bases and J 1 base, with 8 bases left between them. CDR3 in amino acids: CASSSGLNYGYTF. The CDR3 nucleotides read TGTGCCAGCAGCTCAGGACTTAACTATGGCTACACCTTC.

This sequence joins TRBV5-1 and TRBJ2-2; D is undetermined. The length of the CDR3 is 13 residues. Deletions cut 1 base from V and 8 bases from J, with 9 bases between. Germline V CDR1 and CDR2: SGHRS, YFSETQ. This CDR3 reads CASSLPGSGELFF. CDR3 DNA sequence: TGCGCCAGCAGCTTGCCCGGTTCTGGGGAGCTGTTTTTT.

The J gene is TRBJ1-3, the V gene TRBV6-1, with unresolved D. V dropped 2 bases and J dropped 0 bases, with 5 bases sitting between them. This CDR3 spans 14 amino acids. Germline V gene sequence: CDR1 MNHNS, CDR2 SASEGT. Here the CDR3 reads CASSETGSGNTIYF. The CDR3 DNA is TGTGCCAGCAGTGAAACCGGCTCTGGAAACACCATATATTTT.

V and J are TRBV6-1 and TRBJ1-2; D is unresolved. This CDR3 comprises 14 residues. The germline V gene encodes CDR1 MNHNS and CDR2 SASEGT. V was cut by 10 bases and J by 2 bases, with 17 bases left in between. CDR3 residues: CATSPKLANYGYTF. The CDR3 nucleotides read TGTGCCACATCCCCTAAGTTAGCGAACTATGGCTACACCTTC.

This rearrangement joins TRBV6-1 to TRBJ2-7; tentative D call: TRBD2 (5 bases). This CDR3 is 13 amino acids long. V lost 1 base, J lost 2 bases, and 6 bases lay in between. Germline values: CDR1 MNHNS, CDR2 SASEGT. CDR3 region: CASSEGTPYEQYF. The CDR3 DNA reads as TGTGCCAGCAGTGAAGGGACTCCCTACGAGCAGTACTTC.

This clone was recorded many times. V gene TRBV3-1 (or the pseudogene TRBV3-2) combines with J gene TRBJ2-1; unclear D gene. CDR1 LGHDT and CDR2 YNNKEL come from the germline V gene (reference sequence). CDR3 size: 15 residues. Trimming took off 3 bases at V and 0 bases at J, with 9 bases between the two ends. The DNA for the CDR3 is TGTGCCAGCAGCCAGGCGGAAAACTCCTACAATGAGCAGTTCTTC. Translating it yields CASSQAENSYNEQFF.

The V gene is TRBV7-8, the J gene TRBJ1-5, with 7 bases aligning to TRBD1. After removal of 2 bases from V and 7 bases from J, the junction contained 8 bases not matched to a gene. Germline lookup yields CDR1 SGHVS and CDR2 FQNEAQ. The length of the CDR3 is 15 residues. CDR3 in amino acids: CASSLLRQGNQPQHF. The CDR3 nucleotides are TGTGCCAGCAGCTTACTACGACAGGGAAACCAGCCCCAGCATTTT. The variable domain in full, with the rest retrieved from reference TRBV7-8 and TRBJ1-5, is GAGVSQSPRYKVAKRGQDVALRCDPISGHVSLFWYQQALGQGPEFLTYFQNEAQLDKSGLPSDRFFAERPEGSVSTLKIQRTQQEDSAVYLCASSLLRQGNQPQHFGDGTRLSIL.